The source of this T cell receptor (beta chain) is a study of blood T cell repertoires in COVID-19. Study-wide context: Acute-phase and convalescent COVID-19 samples originated in the United States, Italy and Spain.

V dropped 0 bases and J dropped 4 bases, with 11 bases sitting between them. The CDR3 has 15 residues. The germline V gene encodes CDR1 SGHRS and CDR2 YFSETQ. This clone has a single count. Only in-frame clones appear in the TCRdb table, and some are missing; sequencing was by immunoSEQ multiplex PCR. The data contain about 33,000 clones, roughly 88% of them singletons. The sample comprised peripheral blood. This chain uses TRBV5-1 with TRBJ1-5, with D maybe TRBD1 (6 bases). This TCR came from a human donor in a cohort sampled during active COVID-19. The chain's CDR3 is CASSLAPGENQPQHF. CDR3 bases: TGCGCCAGCAGCTTGGCCCCAGGGGAGAATCAGCCCCAGCATTTT.